This T cell receptor (beta chain) was sequenced during a study of T cells after yellow fever vaccination. The germline gives CDR1 SEHNR, CDR2 FQNEAQ (reference sequence). The CDR3 runs to 12 residues. Trimming stripped 6 bases from V and 8 bases from J, with 13 bases between. Study conclusions and caveats: Abundant clonotypes from the bulk population could contaminate FACS-sorted repertoires.

Note on this clonotype: Its antigen is undetermined.

Each CDR3 protein gets one entry after TCRdb re-called the 5' RACE reads with MiXCR. The sample contains 170,000 or so distinct CDR3 sequences, roughly 9% of which appear only once. The TCR originated in a man aged 18 to 30 who received the YFV17D yellow fever vaccine. The specimen comprised CD8+ T cells sorted from PBMCs, sampled 45 days after the yellow fever booster vaccination. The chain employs TRBV7-9 and TRBJ1-2, with D uncertain. CDR3 DNA: TGTGCCAGCAGGAACACGACGTGGGGCTACACCTTC. Protein sequence: CASRNTTWGYTF.